A selection of T cell receptor beta chains follows, all from one sample in a study of blood T cell repertoires in COVID-19. Assay used: immunoSEQ multiplex PCR; TCRdb lists only in-frame clones, some missing. This sample has approximately 180,000 clones, with around 90% found just once. The sequencing input was peripheral blood. Receptors were obtained from a human donor in a cohort sampled during active COVID-19. Each CDR3 is given with its conserved first and last residue. D genes are given only for firm matches. Rows may omit the clone size; those that give it use once, few, many or a size class.

TRBJ2-7	TRBV4-2	few	.	TGTGCCAGCAGCCAGGACGGACTGAGGGAGCAGTACTTC	CASSQDGLREQYF
TRBJ1-2	TRBV18	.	.	TGTGCCAGCTCACCGAACAGGGCGCCAAACTATGGCTACACCTTC	CASSPNRAPNYGYTF
TRBJ1-1	TRBV30	.	TRBD1	TGTGCCTGGAGTGCAGACAGGGGGCTTTGGACTGAAGCTTTCTTT	CAWSADRGLWTEAFF
TRBJ1-2	TRBV2	.	TRBD1	TGTGCCAGCACGACCCAAGGGGGCGCGGATGGCTACACCTTC	CASTTQGGADGYTF
TRBJ2-1	TRBV24-1	once	TRBD1	TGTGCCACCAGTGATGCCGGGACAGGGAAGTACAATGAGCAGTTCTTC	CATSDAGTGKYNEQFF
TRBJ1-3	TRBV6-5	.	.	TGTGCCAGCATGTTGGACAGCCACACCATATATTTT	CASMLDSHTIYF
TRBJ1-3	TRBV7-9	.	TRBD1	TGTGCCAGCAGCTTTACAGGGGTGGGAAACACCATATATTTT	CASSFTGVGNTIYF
TRBJ1-1	TRBV28	.	.	TGTGCCAGCGGCCGGCCGGGGGAGGTAAGGAACACTGAAGCTTTCTTT	CASGRPGEVRNTEAFF
TRBJ1-3	TRBV7-9	.	.	TGTGCCAGCAGCTTAAAGGGGTTGGGACAATCTGGAAACACCATATATTTT	CASSLKGLGQSGNTIYF
TRBJ2-7	TRBV11-2	.	.	TGTGCCAGCAGCTTAGCACAGATTAATAGCTACGAGCAGTACTTC	CASSLAQINSYEQYF
TRBJ1-6	TRBV7-2	.	.	TGTGCCAGCAGCTTATCTCCGGGTAAATCACCCCTCCACTTT	CASSLSPGKSPLHF
TRBJ1-2	TRBV2	.	TRBD1	TGTGCCAGCAGGGGACAGGGCTATGGCTACACCTTC	CASRGQGYGYTF
TRBJ2-7	TRBV5-4	once	TRBD1	TGTGCCAGCGCCTCGGGACAGAGGCCATACGAGCAGTACTTC	CASASGQRPYEQYF
TRBJ2-7	TRBV7-2	.	TRBD2	TGTGCCAGCAGCTTAGGAGCGGGGGGGCGGGAGCAGTACTTC	CASSLGAGGREQYF
TRBJ2-5	TRBV7-9	.	TRBD2	TGTGCCAGCAGCTCCCCTAGCGGGAGTGGGTTGGAGACCCAGTACTTC	CASSSPSGSGLETQYF
TRBJ1-1	TRBV6-5	.	TRBD1	TGTGCCAGCAGTTACGGGGACAGGTTGAACACTGAAGCTTTCTTT	CASSYGDRLNTEAFF
TRBJ2-1	TRBV29-1	.	TRBD1	TGCAGCTCCCAGGGGACAGCCCTAAAAAGCAATGAGCAGTTCTTC	CSSQGTALKSNEQFF
TRBJ1-1	TRBV19	once	TRBD1	TGTGCCAGTAGTACGGACAGGGGGATGGTCACTGAAGCTTTCTTT	CASSTDRGMVTEAFF
TRBJ1-2	TRBV7-2	once	.	TGTGCCAGCAGCTTATTGGGGCAGAACTATGGCTACACCTTC	CASSLLGQNYGYTF
TRBJ1-1	TRBV5-6	.	.	TGTGCCAGCAGTTCCTCCCGGGTGCACACTGAAGCTTTCTTT	CASSSSRVHTEAFF
TRBJ1-1	TRBV5-5	.	.	TGTGCCAGCAGCCTCGGAGGGAACACTGAAGCTTTCTTT	CASSLGGNTEAFF
TRBJ2-3	TRBV2	few	TRBD1	TGTGCCAGCAGTGAAACACAGGGGCGGTTGACAGATACGCAGTATTTT	CASSETQGRLTDTQYF
TRBJ2-1	TRBV7-2	.	.	TGTGCCAGCAGGTTGGGCCGGGGTGAGCAGTTCTTC	CASRLGRGEQFF
TRBJ1-6	TRBV14	.	TRBD1	TGTGCCAGCAGAGAGACAGGGAATAATTCACCCCTCCACTTT	CASRETGNNSPLHF
TRBJ1-4	TRBV10-3	.	.	TGTGCCATCAGTGAGGTACCCCCGGGAAGCTTGTATGAAAAACTGTTTTTT	CAISEVPPGSLYEKLFF
TRBJ2-3	TRBV29-1	.	.	TGCAGCGTGTTTCGGGGGACGCAGTATTTT	CSVFRGTQYF
TRBJ2-7	TRBV28	few	TRBD2	TGTGCCATCCGCAGCGGGATCTCCTACGAGCAGTACTTC	CAIRSGISYEQYF
TRBJ2-4	TRBV9	.	TRBD2	TGTGCCAGCAGCCCCGAAGCGGGGGTGTTTAAAAACATTCAGTACTTC	CASSPEAGVFKNIQYF
TRBJ2-7	TRBV27	.	TRBD1	TGTGCCAGCAGTTACCGGGACAGCGGTAAGGGGTCCTACGAGCAGTACTTC	CASSYRDSGKGSYEQYF
TRBJ1-4	TRBV19	.	.	TGTGCCAGTAGTTCATCGGGGAAGAATGAAAAACTGTTTTTT	CASSSSGKNEKLFF
TRBJ2-2	TRBV6-5	once	.	TGTGCCAGCAGTTACTCCCCGGCGAACACCGGGGAGCTGTTTTTT	CASSYSPANTGELFF
TRBJ1-5	TRBV21-1	few	.	TGTGCCAGCAGCAAAGACAGGGGGCATAGCAATCAGCCCCAGCATTTT	CASSKDRGHSNQPQHF
TRBJ2-7	TRBV27	.	.	TGTGCCAGCAGTTCTAACTCCTACGAGCAGTACTTC	CASSSNSYEQYF
TRBJ2-2	TRBV5-4	.	TRBD2	TGTGCCAGCAGAAAAGGGACTAGCGGACGGACCGGGGAGCTGTTTTTT	CASRKGTSGRTGELFF
TRBJ2-1	TRBV10-3	.	TRBD1	TGTGCCATCAGTGGGACAGGTTCATCCTACAATGAGCAGTTCTTC	CAISGTGSSYNEQFF
TRBJ2-3	TRBV5-8	.	TRBD2	TGTGCCAGCAGCTTGAAGCGGGATCCAGATACGCAGTATTTT	CASSLKRDPDTQYF
TRBJ2-1	TRBV9	.	TRBD2	TGTGCCAGCAGCGTAGGACTAGCGGGGGGGCCAAGGTCCTACAATGAGCAGTTCTTC	CASSVGLAGGPRSYNEQFF
TRBJ2-7	TRBV12-3/TRBV12-4	.	.	TGTGCCAGCAGCCACGGGAAACAGCTGTACTTC	CASSHGKQLYF
TRBJ2-3	TRBV28	.	.	TGTGCCAGCATGGGGCTGGCAGATACGCAGTATTTT	CASMGLADTQYF
TRBJ2-7	TRBV28	.	TRBD1	TGTGCCAGCAGTGTGGGGACAGGAGCCTACGAGCAGTACTTC	CASSVGTGAYEQYF
TRBJ2-7	TRBV6-5	once	TRBD2	TGTGCCAGCGCCATACTAGCGGGGCTTTACGAGCAGTACTTC	CASAILAGLYEQYF